This entry lists 30 T cell receptor beta chains sequenced from one sample in a study of immune cell composition in non-small cell lung cancer. Some clones are missing from TCRdb's copy, which holds only in-frame ones; the method was immunoSEQ multiplex PCR. In the table there are several thousand clones, under 80% of which are singletons. Material: lung tumor tissue. The receptors were gathered from a human donor with non-small cell lung cancer.

The chain carries TRBV19 and TRBJ2-3, with 13 bases that match TRBD2. Germline CDR1 LNHDA, CDR2 SQIVND (reference sequence). V was pared by 5 bases and J by 5 bases, with 7 bases of the junction left unmatched. This CDR3 is 16 amino acids long. CDR3 loop: CASSPRTSGRVDTQYF. CDR3 nucleotides: TGTGCCAGTAGTCCCCGGACTAGCGGGAGAGTAGATACGCAGTATTTT.

In the case of this clone: The same CDR3 arises from other DNA sequences in this sample as well. The gene calls are TRBV27 and TRBJ1-1; 7 nucleotides match TRBD1. With 4 bases clipped from V and 1 base from J, the junction kept 0 bases outside the gene matches. This CDR3 has 13 amino acids. Per the germline V gene, CDR1 is MNHEY and CDR2 is SMNVEV (reference sequence). CDR3 nucleotides: TGTGCCAGCAGTTCAGGGGGGAACACTGAAGCTTTCTTT. Its translation is CASSSGGNTEAFF.

This clone showed up just a few times. The V call is TRBV28, the J call TRBJ1-2; D unresolved. V lost 10 bases and J lost 4, with 13 bases in between. The CDR3 has 12 amino acids. CDR1 is MDHEN and CDR2 is SYDVKM in the germline V gene. The CDR3 nucleotides read TGTGCCACCGCAGACCGGGGCTATGGCTACACCTTC. Translating it yields CATADRGYGYTF.

This clone was observed a few times. The J gene is TRBJ1-1, the V gene TRBV27, with 10 bases identical to TRBD1. V shed 4 bases, J shed 11 bases, and the junction held 10 bases outside the gene matches. This CDR3 comprises 14 residues. Germline V gene data show CDR1 as MNHEY and CDR2 as SMNVEV (reference sequence). The CDR3 nucleotides read TGTGCCAGCAGTTCCGCCGGGACAGGGGTATTGGCTTTCTTT. Translating it yields CASSSAGTGVLAFF.

The chain uses TRBV7-2 and TRBJ2-5, with D uncertain. The CDR3 totals 15 residues. Per the germline V gene, CDR1 is SGHTA and CDR2 is FQGNSA. The V end was cut by 1 base, the J end by 4 bases, with 13 bases between. CDR3 nucleotides: TGTGCCAGCAGCTTAGGACTGAGTCAACGAGAGACCCAGTACTTC. Amino acids: CASSLGLSQRETQYF.

The chain has TRBV10-3 and TRBJ2-2; D may be TRBD2 (5 bases). The ends were cut back, 5 bases at V and 6 bases at J, with 7 bases in the middle. The CDR3 is 12 residues long. Germline loops: CDR1 ENHRY, CDR2 SYGVKD. The CDR3 coding sequence is TGTGCCATCAGTCAAGCGGCCGGGGAGCTGTTTTTT. Translating it yields CAISQAAGELFF.

J is TRBJ2-3 and V is TRBV7-8; possible D gene TRBD1, 6 bases. V lost 2 bases and J lost 2, with 14 bases in between. Per the germline V gene, CDR1 is SGHVS and CDR2 is FQNEAQ. The CDR3 is 16 residues long. The CDR3 DNA follows: TGTGCCAGCAGCTTACTATCAGGGGCTAACACAGATACGCAGTATTTT. It yields the protein CASSLLSGANTDTQYF.

V is TRBV28 and J is TRBJ2-3; the match to TRBD2 covers 8 bases. V trimming: 6 bases; J trimming: 0 bases; junction bases outside the gene matches: 5. The CDR3 length is 15 residues. The germline gives CDR1 MDHEN, CDR2 SYDVKM. The CDR3 is CASSGASGSTDTQYF. CDR3 DNA: TGTGCCAGCAGCGGTGCTAGCGGGAGCACAGATACGCAGTATTTT.

The sample holds one count of this clone. The V gene is TRBV27, the J gene TRBJ1-4; 7 bases match TRBD1. This CDR3 is built from 16 residues. CDR1 MNHEY and CDR2 SMNVEV come from the germline V gene (reference sequence). The trim removed 3 bases at V and 0 bases at J, leaving 4 bases unmatched. The chain's CDR3 is CASSLGQRTTNEKLFF. The CDR3 DNA follows: TGTGCCAGCAGTTTGGGACAGCGAACAACTAATGAAAAACTGTTTTTT. Filled out from reference TRBV27 and TRBJ1-4, the complete variable domain reads EAQVTQNPRYLITVTGKKLTVTCSQNMNHEYMSWYRQDPGLGLRQIYYSMNVEVTDKGDVPEGYKVSRKEKRNFPLILESPSPNQTSLYFCASSLGQRTTNEKLFFGSGTQLSVL.

The chain has TRBV28 and TRBJ1-5; 9 bases fit TRBD1. This CDR3 contains 17 residues. V shed 2 bases and J 1 base; nucleotides not matched to a gene: 6. Germline V gene sequence: CDR1 MDHEN, CDR2 SYDVKM. CDR3 sequence: CASSLATGGGSNQPQHF. In DNA form, the CDR3 reads TGTGCCAGCAGTTTAGCGACAGGGGGAGGAAGCAATCAGCCCCAGCATTTT. Drawing the rest from reference TRBV28 and TRBJ1-5, the complete variable domain is DVKVTQSSRYLVKRTGEKVFLECVQDMDHENMFWYRQDPGLGLRLIYFSYDVKMKEKGDIPEGYSVSREKKERFSLILESASTNQTSMYLCASSLATGGGSNQPQHFGDGTRLSIL.

This clone was picked up a small number of times. V usage is TRBV7-8 and J usage is TRBJ1-2, with D hard to call. With 0 bases removed from V and 8 bases from J, the gap between germline ends came to 13 bases. CDR1 and CDR2 (germline): SGHVS, FQNEAQ. This CDR3 has 14 amino acids. The CDR3 reads CASSLAGGQLGYTF. In nucleotides, the CDR3 is TGTGCCAGCAGCTTAGCCGGCGGGCAGCTCGGCTACACCTTC.

This chain joins TRBV10-3 and TRBJ1-1, with TRBD1 matching 9 bases. J lost 3 bases, V lost 5 bases, and 7 bases had no gene match. CDR3 length equals 15 residues. CDR1 is ENHRY, CDR2 SYGVKD, per germline. This CDR3 is CAISPSGTGYTEAFF. DNA of the CDR3: TGTGCCATCAGTCCTTCCGGGACAGGGTACACTGAAGCTTTCTTT.

This rearrangement joins TRBV6-5 to TRBJ2-7, with D possibly matching TRBD1 (6 bases). Germline assignment: CDR1 MNHEY and CDR2 SVGAGI. Trimming stripped 5 bases from V and 6 bases from J, with 17 bases between. This CDR3 is built from 14 residues. CDR3 amino acids: CASSTRDTSREQYF. The CDR3 coding sequence is TGTGCCAGCAGTACCCGGGACACCTCTCGCGAGCAGTACTTC.

This clone was picked up a small number of times. The V and J genes are TRBV5-4 and TRBJ1-1, with 9 bases identical to TRBD1. The CDR3 sequence is 15 residues long. The germline gives CDR1 SGHNT, CDR2 YYREEE (reference sequence). V lost 2 bases and J lost 1; bases outside the gene matches: 3. The CDR3 DNA is TGTGCCAGCAGCTTTCGACAGGGGGGGAACACTGAAGCTTTCTTT. Protein: CASSFRQGGNTEAFF.

The gene calls are TRBV5-1 and TRBJ1-6; D call uncertain. Between the trimmed V and J ends, which lost 0 bases and 8 bases, there was a span of 12 bases. The CDR3 is 15 amino acids. Germline V gene sequence: CDR1 SGHRS, CDR2 YFSETQ. In nucleotides, the CDR3 is TGCGCCAGCAGCTTGGACCCGAGCAACGATTCACCCCTCCACTTT. This translates into CASSLDPSNDSPLHF.

V gene TRBV28 combines with J gene TRBJ2-2, with 12 bases that match TRBD2. Germline-derived CDR1 and CDR2 are MDHEN and SYDVKM. The CDR3 loop spans 18 amino acids. V dropped 5 bases and J dropped 5; count of bases not matched to a gene: 12. The DNA for the CDR3 is TGTGCCAGCAGTCAGGGGGGTAGGACTAGCGGGATTACCGGGGAGCTGTTTTTT. Protein sequence: CASSQGGRTSGITGELFF.

V and J are TRBV28 and TRBJ1-2; D might be TRBD1 (6 bases). The length of the CDR3 is 14 residues. Germline loops: CDR1 MDHEN, CDR2 SYDVKM. With 5 bases removed from V and 2 bases from J, the gap between germline ends came to 12 bases. The CDR3 region is CASSPTTGNYGYTF. The CDR3 DNA is TGTGCCAGCAGTCCGACGACAGGAAACTATGGCTACACCTTC.

To note about this clone: Other DNA sequences in the same sample also yield this CDR3. This chain connects TRBV9 to TRBJ2-5; D gene unclear. The CDR3 extends over 13 amino acids. Germline CDR1 SGDLS, CDR2 YYNGEE. Trimming removed 2 bases from V and 4 bases from J, with 9 bases in between. CDR3 amino acids: CASSVARGETQYF. The CDR3 nucleotides are TGTGCCAGCAGCGTGGCTAGAGGAGAGACCCAGTACTTC.

This clone was detected only once. V and J are TRBV28 and TRBJ2-7; D is perhaps TRBD2 (6 bases). Per the germline V gene, CDR1 is MDHEN and CDR2 is SYDVKM. Between the trimmed V and J ends, which lost 8 bases and 0 bases, there was a span of 8 bases. The CDR3 is made up of 12 amino acids. In DNA form, the CDR3 reads TGTGCCAGCCGGACTAACTCCTACGAGCAGTACTTC. This sequence encodes CASRTNSYEQYF.

The chain uses TRBV7-8 and TRBJ2-7; TRBD1 matches at 9 bases. CDR3 length: 16 amino acids. Unmatched junction bases numbered 8, after V lost 5 bases and J lost 0 bases. The germline CDR1 and CDR2 sequences are SGHVS and FQNEAQ. The CDR3 loop is CASSPQTGGSSYEQYF. In DNA, the CDR3 is TGTGCCAGCAGCCCTCAGACAGGGGGAAGCTCCTACGAGCAGTACTTC.

V and J are TRBV10-3 and TRBJ2-7; 10 bases align to TRBD1. The germline V gene encodes CDR1 ENHRY and CDR2 SYGVKD. Trimming removed 5 bases from V and 2 bases from J; junction bases left unmatched: 9. CDR3 size: 16 residues. CDR3 protein: CAISRGETGGPYEQYF. The DNA for the CDR3 is TGTGCCATCAGTAGGGGGGAGACAGGGGGCCCCTACGAGCAGTACTTC.

The table lists this clone with a count of one. This chain links TRBV27 with TRBJ2-2; the match to TRBD2 covers 11 bases. This CDR3 spans 16 amino acids. Germline assignment: CDR1 MNHEY and CDR2 SMNVEV (reference sequence). Unmatched junction bases numbered 8, after V lost 6 bases and J lost 5 bases. CDR3 sequence (DNA): TGTGCCAGCAGCCCAACTAGCGGGAGTCGGACCGGGGAGCTGTTTTTT. Translated: CASSPTSGSRTGELFF.

With respect to this clone: Different DNA sequences within this sample yield the same CDR3. Written as DNA, the CDR3 is TGTGCCAGCAGCTTCACAGGGGGAGCTGAAGCTTTCTTT. This encodes CASSFTGGAEAFF. The chain couples TRBV7-2 to TRBJ1-1; 8 nucleotides align to TRBD1. Germline V CDR1 and CDR2: SGHTA, FQGNSA. V shed 3 bases and J 6 bases; nucleotides not matched to a gene: 3. The CDR3 spans 13 residues.

The chain uses TRBV5-1 and TRBJ2-5; the D gene is possibly TRBD2 (5 bases). With the DNA end fitting TRBJ2-7 better, the J assignment may be wrong. Per germline, CDR1 SGHRS and CDR2 YFSETQ. The CDR3 sequence is 14 residues long. As DNA, the CDR3 is TGCGCCAGCAGCTTGGAGCGGCCAAACTACGAGCAGTACTTC. This codes for CASSLERPNYEQYF.

This chain links TRBV5-1 with TRBJ2-3; 7 bases are shared with TRBD2. V dropped 0 bases and J dropped 4; count of bases not matched to a gene: 8. CDR1 is SGHRS and CDR2 is YFSETQ in the germline V gene. CDR3 length: 16 residues. The CDR3 reads CASSLEGRAGADTQYF. In nucleotides, the CDR3 is TGCGCCAGCAGCTTGGAAGGGAGGGCCGGGGCAGATACGCAGTATTTT. The full variable domain, in which reference TRBV5-1 and TRBJ2-3 provide the parts outside the CDR3, is KAGVTQTPRYLIKTRGQQVTLSCSPISGHRSVSWYQQTPGQGLQFLFEYFSETQRNKGNFPGRFSGRQFSNSRSEMNVSTLELGDSALYLCASSLEGRAGADTQYFGPGTRLTVL.

CDR3 sequence reads: CASTPTGEKLFF. The CDR3 DNA sequence: TGTGCCAGCACCCCGACAGGGGAAAAACTGTTTTTT. This chain connects TRBV2 to TRBJ1-4; 7 nucleotides align to TRBD1. This CDR3 spans 12 amino acids. Germline values: CDR1 SNHLY, CDR2 FYNNEI. V was pared by 7 bases and J by 8 bases, with 4 bases of the junction left unmatched.

The rearrangement uses TRBV7-2 and TRBJ2-6; 11 bases are a match to TRBD1. CDR1 and CDR2 (germline): SGHTA, FQGNSA. This CDR3 contains 16 residues. The V and J ends lost 5 bases and 2 bases, in that order; junction bases with no gene match: 2. CDR3 coding DNA: TGTGCCAGCAGCCGGACAGGGGGCGCTGGGGCCAACGTCCTGACTTTC. Residues: CASSRTGGAGANVLTF.

The chain couples TRBV5-1 to TRBJ1-2; TRBD1 is a possible D gene (5 bases). Trimming stripped 3 bases from V and 6 bases from J, with 18 bases between. Germline CDR1 and CDR2: SGHRS and YFSETQ. The CDR3 extends over 15 amino acids. Written as DNA, the CDR3 is TGCGCCAGCAGCTCAGAACCCGGGACTGCAGATGGCTACACCTTC. This encodes CASSSEPGTADGYTF.

The gene calls are TRBV19 and TRBJ1-1; tentative D call: TRBD1 (5 bases). Germline values: CDR1 LNHDA, CDR2 SQIVND (reference sequence). The CDR3 length is 13 residues. V lost 4 bases and J lost 6, with 12 bases in between. Here the CDR3 reads CASSRRGSSEAFF. The CDR3 DNA reads TGTGCCAGTAGTAGAAGGGGTTCTTCTGAAGCTTTCTTT. Supplemented by reference TRBV19 and TRBJ1-1, the full variable domain reads DGGITQSPKYLFRKEGQNVTLSCEQNLNHDAMYWYRQDPGQGLRLIYYSQIVNDFQKGDIAEGYSVSREKKESFPLTVTSAQKNPTAFYLCASSRRGSSEAFFGQGTRLTVV.

This clone was detected only once. The chain recombines TRBV28 with TRBJ1-4, with D hard to call. V shed 6 bases and J shed 4 bases, with 9 bases lying between them. The CDR3 has 13 residues. Germline V lookup: CDR1 MDHEN, CDR2 SYDVKM. The CDR3 region is CASSLPHNEKLFF. CDR3 in DNA: TGTGCCAGCAGCCTACCCCATAATGAAAAACTGTTTTTT.